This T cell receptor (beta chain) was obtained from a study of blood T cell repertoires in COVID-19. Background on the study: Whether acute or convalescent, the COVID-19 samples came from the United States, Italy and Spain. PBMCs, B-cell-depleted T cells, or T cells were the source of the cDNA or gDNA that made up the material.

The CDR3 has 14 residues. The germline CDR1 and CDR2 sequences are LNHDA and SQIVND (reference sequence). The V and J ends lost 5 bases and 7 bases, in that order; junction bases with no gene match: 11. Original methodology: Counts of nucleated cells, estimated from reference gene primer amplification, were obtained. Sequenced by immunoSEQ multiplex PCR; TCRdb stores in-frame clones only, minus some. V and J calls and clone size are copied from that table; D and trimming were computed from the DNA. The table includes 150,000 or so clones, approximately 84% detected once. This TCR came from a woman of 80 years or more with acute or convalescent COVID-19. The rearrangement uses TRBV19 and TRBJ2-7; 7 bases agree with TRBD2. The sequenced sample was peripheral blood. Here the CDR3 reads CASSATGGSREQYF. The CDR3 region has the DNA TGTGCCAGTAGTGCCACGGGCGGGAGTAGGGAGCAGTACTTC.